This T cell receptor (beta chain) came from a study of prognosis after radiotherapy for stage I lung cancer. Study in general: Median age was 74.5 years (53 to 84) among around 13 men and a handful of women.

The CDR3 spans 17 residues. V was shortened by 0 bases and J by 0 bases, with 15 bases between the two germline ends. Germline loops: CDR1 MNHEY, CDR2 SVGAGI. Study-level points and caveats: There were reportedly differences in TRBV and TRBJ gene usage between patients with and without metastases.

Template was genomic DNA; TCR beta CDR3 amplified in two multiplex PCR rounds. Initially, in first-round PCR, primers specific to each TRBV and TRBJ gene were used. MiXCR, applied by TCRdb to the multiplex PCR reads, yields one record per CDR3 protein. The sample has over 15,000 distinct CDR3 sequences, 50% to 60% seen once. Collection of peripheral blood, in a volume of 6 to 7.5 milliliters, was performed at each of two time points. Remarks on this clonotype: Its antigen is not known.

This receptor was identified in a donor over 45 with non-small cell lung cancer. This specimen consisted of PBMCs, obtained before or after stereotactic body radiation therapy (not recorded which). The V and J genes are TRBV6-5 and TRBJ2-7; tentatively, D is TRBD1 (6 bases). DNA for the CDR3: TGTGCCAGCAGTTACTCCTACGACAGAGGGGGCTCCTACGAGCAGTACTTC. Its protein is CASSYSYDRGGSYEQYF.